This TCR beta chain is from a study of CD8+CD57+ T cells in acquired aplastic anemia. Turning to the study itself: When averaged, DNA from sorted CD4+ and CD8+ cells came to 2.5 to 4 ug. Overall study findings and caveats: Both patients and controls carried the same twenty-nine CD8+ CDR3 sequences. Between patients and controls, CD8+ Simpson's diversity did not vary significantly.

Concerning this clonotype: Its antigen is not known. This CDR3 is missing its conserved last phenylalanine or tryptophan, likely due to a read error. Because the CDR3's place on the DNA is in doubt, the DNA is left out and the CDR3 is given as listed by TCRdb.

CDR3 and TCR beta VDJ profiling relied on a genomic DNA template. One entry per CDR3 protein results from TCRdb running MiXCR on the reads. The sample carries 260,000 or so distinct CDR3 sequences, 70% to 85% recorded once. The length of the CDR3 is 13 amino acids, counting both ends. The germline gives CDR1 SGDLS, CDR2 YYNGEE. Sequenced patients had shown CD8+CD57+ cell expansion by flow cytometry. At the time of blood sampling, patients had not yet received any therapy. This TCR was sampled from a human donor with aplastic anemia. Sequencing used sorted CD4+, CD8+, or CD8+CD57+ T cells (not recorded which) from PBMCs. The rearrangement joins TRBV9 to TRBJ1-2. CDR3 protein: CASGEAVNIQYFV.